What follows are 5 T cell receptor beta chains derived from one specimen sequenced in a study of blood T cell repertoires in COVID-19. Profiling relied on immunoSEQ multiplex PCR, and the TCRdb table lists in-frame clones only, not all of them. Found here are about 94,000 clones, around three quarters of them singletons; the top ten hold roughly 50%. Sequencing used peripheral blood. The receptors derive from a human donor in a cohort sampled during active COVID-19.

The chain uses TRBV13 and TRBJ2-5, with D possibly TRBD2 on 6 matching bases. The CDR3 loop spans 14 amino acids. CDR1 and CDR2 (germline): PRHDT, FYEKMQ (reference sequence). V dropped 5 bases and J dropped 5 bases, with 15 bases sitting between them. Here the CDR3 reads CASSARRAGETQYF. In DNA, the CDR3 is TGTGCCAGCAGCGCCCGACGGGCGGGGGAGACCCAGTACTTC.

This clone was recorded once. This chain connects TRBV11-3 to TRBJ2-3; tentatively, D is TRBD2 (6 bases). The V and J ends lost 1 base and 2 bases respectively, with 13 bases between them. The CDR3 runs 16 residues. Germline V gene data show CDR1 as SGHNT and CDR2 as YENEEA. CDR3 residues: CASSLVGGGPTDTQYF. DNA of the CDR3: TGTGCCAGCAGCTTAGTCGGGGGAGGCCCCACAGATACGCAGTATTTT.

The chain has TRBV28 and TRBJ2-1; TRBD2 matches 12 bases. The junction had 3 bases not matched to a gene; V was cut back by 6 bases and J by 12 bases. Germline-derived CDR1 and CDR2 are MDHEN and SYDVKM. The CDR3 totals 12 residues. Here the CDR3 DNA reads TGTGCCAGCAGCCTAGCGGGAGGGGCGCAGTTCTTC. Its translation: CASSLAGGAQFF.

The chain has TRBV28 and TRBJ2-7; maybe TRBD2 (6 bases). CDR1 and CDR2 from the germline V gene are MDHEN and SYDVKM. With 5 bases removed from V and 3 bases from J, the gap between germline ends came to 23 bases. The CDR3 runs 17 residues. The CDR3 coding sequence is TGTGCCAGCAGTGGACTCGGGGAGGCACGGTCCTTCTACGAGCAGTACTTC. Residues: CASSGLGEARSFYEQYF.

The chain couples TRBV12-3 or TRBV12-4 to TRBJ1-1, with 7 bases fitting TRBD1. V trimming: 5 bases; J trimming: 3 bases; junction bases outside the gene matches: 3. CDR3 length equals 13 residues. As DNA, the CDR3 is TGTGCCAGCAGTCGGGACAGTGACACTGAAGCTTTCTTT. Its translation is CASSRDSDTEAFF.